Listed below are T cell receptor beta chains from one sample, sequenced in a study of glioma-infiltrating T cells after dendritic cell vaccination. Sequenced by immunoSEQ multiplex PCR; TCRdb stores in-frame clones only, minus some. The sample yields fewer than 85,000 clones, over 70% seen once. This specimen was blood, taken before dendritic cell vaccination. Receptor source: a human donor with glioblastoma. The CDR3 runs from the conserved cysteine through the conserved F or W. The D gene is left open where the match is weak. Clone size is stated in some rows and not others, as once, few, many or a class when expanded.

clone size	D gene	V gene	J gene	CDR3 DNA	CDR3 protein
.	TRBD1	TRBV7-9	TRBJ2-7	TGTGCCAGCAGTCCCGGGACAGTTTCCTACGAGCAGTACTTC	CASSPGTVSYEQYF
.	TRBD1	TRBV5-4	TRBJ1-4	TGTGCCAGCAGTCCCGGACAGGACGCACGGGAAAAACTGTTTTTT	CASSPGQDAREKLFF
.	TRBD1	TRBV6-6	TRBJ1-5	TGTGCCAGCACCCGACAGGGCGATCAGCCCCAGCATTTT	CASTRQGDQPQHF
.	.	TRBV7-9	TRBJ1-4	TGTGCCAGCAGCTTAAGGGGTGAAAAACTGTTTTTT	CASSLRGEKLFF
.	TRBD1	TRBV5-1	TRBJ1-6	TGCGCCAGCACAGGGGGGACGAGCTCCTATAATTCACCCCTCCACTTT	CASTGGTSSYNSPLHF
.	TRBD2	TRBV30	TRBJ2-3	TGTGCCGGGCAGGGAGACGGGGGGGGAAGGCAGTATTTT	CAGQGDGGGRQYF
few	.	TRBV19	TRBJ1-1	TGTGCCAGTAGAACTCCTCGGACAGACACTGAAGCTTTCTTT	CASRTPRTDTEAFF
.	.	TRBV2	TRBJ1-1	TGTGCCAGCACCCGAGTGGAGGGGACTGAAGCTTTCTTT	CASTRVEGTEAFF
.	.	TRBV18	TRBJ2-1	TGTGCCAGCTCACCCCCCGCGACAGCCTACAATGAGCAGTTCTTC	CASSPPATAYNEQFF
.	TRBD1	TRBV5-1	TRBJ2-5	TGCGCCAGCAGCTTTTACAGGGGAGAGACCCAGTACTTC	CASSFYRGETQYF
.	.	TRBV7-8	TRBJ1-2	TGTGCCAGCAGCTTAGCCCCCCACGACAGGCATAACTATGGCTACACCTTC	CASSLAPHDRHNYGYTF
.	.	TRBV18	TRBJ1-1	TGTGCCAGCTCACCGCTGAGGCAGGGGAACACTGAAGCTTTCTTT	CASSPLRQGNTEAFF
.	TRBD2	TRBV4-1	TRBJ2-5	TGCGCCAGCAGCCAAATAGCGGGGAGAATCCAAGAGACCCAGTACTTC	CASSQIAGRIQETQYF
.	.	TRBV9	TRBJ2-3	TGTGCCAGCACCTCGATATTAGAGATGACTAGCACAGATACGCAGTATTTT	CASTSILEMTSTDTQYF
.	.	TRBV2	TRBJ2-7	TGTGCCACCGGTTCCTCCTACGAGCAGTACTTC	CATGSSYEQYF
.	.	TRBV19	TRBJ2-5	TGTGCCAGTTCGACCGGGCTAGCCCGCGAGACCCAGTACTTC	CASSTGLARETQYF
.	.	TRBV19	TRBJ2-3	TGTGCCAGTAGTATAGACCAGGGAAGAACTGATACGCAGTATTTT	CASSIDQGRTDTQYF
once	.	TRBV5-1	TRBJ2-1	TGCGCCAGCAGCGCCCTAGCGTATTCGGATGAGCAGTTCTTC	CASSALAYSDEQFF
.	.	TRBV11-2	TRBJ2-7	TGTGCCAGCAGCTTATCGCCAGGGGCAAATTACGAGCAGTACTTC	CASSLSPGANYEQYF
.	.	TRBV2	TRBJ2-7	TGTGCCAGCAGTAGACAGTACGAGCAGTACTTC	CASSRQYEQYF
few	TRBD1	TRBV27	TRBJ1-2	TGTGCCAGCAGTCTCAACCCGACAGGGAGTCCCTATGGCTACACCTTC	CASSLNPTGSPYGYTF
few	.	TRBV6-6	TRBJ2-7	TGTGCCAGCAGTTACCCGATAGAAGAGCAGTACTTC	CASSYPIEEQYF
.	.	TRBV30	TRBJ1-2	TGTGCCTGGAGTGTGCGGGGGAAGGGTGATGGCTACACCTTC	CAWSVRGKGDGYTF
.	.	TRBV11-2	TRBJ1-2	TGTGCCAGCAGCCCGAAGGAGAATTATGGCTACACCTTC	CASSPKENYGYTF
.	TRBD1	TRBV27	TRBJ1-5	TGTGCCAGCAGTCCACGACCGGGACAGGGGGCACAGCCCCAGCATTTT	CASSPRPGQGAQPQHF
.	TRBD2	TRBV6-9	TRBJ2-7	TGTGCCAGCAGTTCAACCGGGACTAGCATGTACGAGCAGTACTTC	CASSSTGTSMYEQYF
.	.	TRBV10-3	TRBJ2-7	TGTGCCATCAGTGACAGGGAAGGGGTTCAAGAGCAGTACTTC	CAISDREGVQEQYF
few	TRBD1	TRBV5-6	TRBJ1-5	TGTGCCAGCAGTCTGGACGGCAGGGGGCGACCCAGTCAGCCCCAGCATTTT	CASSLDGRGRPSQPQHF
.	TRBD1	TRBV19	TRBJ2-3	TGTGCCAGTAGTGACAGGGGGAAGAGATCGGGCACAGATACGCAGTATTTT	CASSDRGKRSGTDTQYF
.	.	TRBV30	TRBJ2-3	TGTGCCTGGGGGGACATACCCACCCTACACAGTTTCACAGATACGCAGTATTTT	CAWGDIPTLHSFTDTQYF
.	TRBD2	TRBV5-1	TRBJ2-3	TGCGCCAGCAGCTGGGGACTAGCGGGAGGGCCGGCAGATACGCAGTATTTT	CASSWGLAGGPADTQYF
.	TRBD2	TRBV9	TRBJ2-2	TGTGCCAGCAGCGCCACGGGGGGGTCGAACACCGGGGAGCTGTTTTTT	CASSATGGSNTGELFF
.	.	TRBV15	TRBJ1-5	TGTGCCACCAGCAACGCCCACAGGTACAGGGCCCGGGATCAGCCCCAGCATTTT	CATSNAHRYRARDQPQHF
.	TRBD1	TRBV4-2	TRBJ1-1	TGTGCCAGCAGTCGACAGGGCGATGGTACTGAAGCTTTCTTT	CASSRQGDGTEAFF
.	.	TRBV4-2	TRBJ2-3	TGTGCCAGCAGCCAAGCGCGGGACCTAGGAGATACGCAGTATTTT	CASSQARDLGDTQYF
.	TRBD1	TRBV19	TRBJ2-5	TGTGCCAGTAGTATGGGGACAGGGGGCGAGACCCAGTACTTC	CASSMGTGGETQYF
.	TRBD1	TRBV7-9	TRBJ1-2	TGTGCCAGCAGCTTAGGGGGGACAGACTATGGCTACACCTTC	CASSLGGTDYGYTF
.	TRBD1	TRBV12-5	TRBJ2-2	TGTGCTAGTGGTGACAGGGGGCGAGGGGAGCTGTTTTTT	CASGDRGRGELFF
once	.	TRBV19	TRBJ1-4	TGTGCCAGTAGTATAGACCGACTGGAAGAAAAACTGTTTTTT	CASSIDRLEEKLFF
.	.	TRBV7-8	TRBJ1-4	TGTGCCAGCAGCTTAGCGGCCCTTAATGAAAAACTGTTTTTT	CASSLAALNEKLFF
.	TRBD2	TRBV6-6	TRBJ2-7	TGTGCCAGCAGCGGGACTAGCGGGGGCTACGAGCAGTACTTC	CASSGTSGGYEQYF
.	.	TRBV7-9	TRBJ1-2	TGTGCCAGCAGCTTAAGTAGTCGACAGAATAACTATGGCTACACCTTC	CASSLSSRQNNYGYTF
.	.	TRBV19	TRBJ2-5	TGTGCCAGTAGTATTTGGGGGCCCCAAGAGACCCAGTACTTC	CASSIWGPQETQYF
.	TRBD1	TRBV6-1	TRBJ1-1	TGTGCCGCCTACAGGGGAGAAAGGACTGAAGCTTTCTTT	CAAYRGERTEAFF
.	TRBD1	TRBV25-1	TRBJ2-7	TGTGCCAGCAGAAACGGACAGGCGTACTCCTACGAGCAGTACTTC	CASRNGQAYSYEQYF
few	TRBD2	TRBV7-6	TRBJ2-3	TGTGCCAGCAGCCCCCGGGACTACCGCACAGATACGCAGTATTTT	CASSPRDYRTDTQYF
few	.	TRBV30	TRBJ2-1	TGTGCCTGGAGTGGGCTAGCAAATGAGCAGTTCTTC	CAWSGLANEQFF
.	TRBD1	TRBV6-1	TRBJ2-2	TGTGCCAGCAGTGTCATCAGGGGGTTTAAGACCGGGGAGCTGTTTTTT	CASSVIRGFKTGELFF
.	.	TRBV27	TRBJ1-3	TGTGCCAGCATGCGGATTTCTGGAAACACCATATATTTT	CASMRISGNTIYF
.	TRBD1	TRBV7-9	TRBJ1-1	TGTGCCAGCAGCGGGGACAGGGGCACTGAAGCTTTCTTT	CASSGDRGTEAFF
.	TRBD2	TRBV10-3	TRBJ2-1	TGTGCCATCAGCACGCGGGGGGATAATGAGCAGTTCTTC	CAISTRGDNEQFF
.	TRBD1	TRBV7-9	TRBJ2-7	TGTGCCAGCAGCTTAGCAGCAGGGGGCTTAGAGCAGTACTTC	CASSLAAGGLEQYF
.	.	TRBV6-1	TRBJ1-2	TGTGCCAGCAGTATTCAGGGAAATGGCTACACCTTC	CASSIQGNGYTF
.	.	TRBV11-2	TRBJ1-1	TGTGCCAGCAGCCGAGAGATGAACACTGAAGCTTTCTTT	CASSREMNTEAFF